In this sample, the clone carrying this TCR beta chain turned up a few times. The antigen remains unidentified. The CDR3 is 14 residues long. Germline CDR1 and CDR2: SGHRS and YFSETQ. The V gene lost 2 bases and the J gene lost 0 bases, with 9 bases spanning the gap. The sample comes from a study of T-cell memory formation after mild COVID-19. Study results and limitations: Memory cells collected pre-infection included some clones that later responded, suggesting cross-reactive memory joined.

5'RACE primed from the constant segment yielded TCR alpha and TCR beta cDNA libraries bearing sample barcodes and UMIs. TCRdb re-called the 5' RACE reads with MiXCR, one entry per CDR3 protein. The sample holds under 300,000 distinct CDR3 sequences; approximately 7.6% are singletons and the top ten take around a fifth. Sequencing used PBMCs or a T cell subset sorted from them (not recorded which). This receptor was obtained from a man aged 18 to 30 who had mild COVID-19 (a few samples of this study predate the infection). Cell type and time point are not known. This chain uses TRBV5-1 with TRBJ2-7; D is unresolved. The CDR3 nucleotides are TGCGCCAGCAGCTTTGGAGATGCCTCCTACGAGCAGTACTTC. Protein product: CASSFGDASYEQYF.